A selection of T cell receptor beta chains follows, all from one sample in a study of blood T cells in healthy people across ages. TCRdb itself ran the 5' RACE reads through MiXCR, one entry per CDR3 protein. The sample has around 1,500,000 distinct CDR3 sequences, 28% seen once. Input material: blood. These receptors were collected from a woman in her twenties or thirties in good health. Both conserved end residues are part of each CDR3. A D gene is named only where the DNA matches it firmly. Size is stated for part of the rows, as once, few or many counts, or as a class when the clone is expanded.

. TRBJ2-5 TRBD1 TRBV10-2 CASSESGTVQETQYF TGCGCCAGCAGTGAGTCGGGGACAGTCCAAGAGACCCAGTACTTC
few TRBJ2-5 TRBD2 TRBV3-1 CASSQRGKSGGRFVNEQYF TGTGCCAGCAGCCAAAGGGGCAAAAGCGGGGGGAGGTTCGTCAATGAGCAGTACTTC
few TRBJ2-3 . TRBV20-1 CSARDVGSGDTQYF TGCAGTGCTAGAGATGTAGGGTCAGGAGATACGCAGTATTTT
. TRBJ2-7 TRBD1 TRBV10-3 CAIRGQGAYEQYF TGTGCCATCAGGGGACAGGGGGCCTACGAGCAGTACTTC
few TRBJ2-7 . TRBV10-3 CAISDGDASFGEQYF TGTGCCATCAGTGATGGGGACGCCTCCTTTGGCGAGCAGTACTTC
few TRBJ1-2 . TRBV20-1 CSASLAGYGYTF TGCAGTGCCAGCCTGGCGGGCTATGGCTACACCTTC
many TRBJ2-7 . TRBV4-1 CASSQAASSVEYEQYF TGCGCCAGCAGCCAGGCCGCGTCATCGGTAGAGTACGAGCAGTACTTC
. TRBJ1-6 TRBD1 TRBV3-1 CASSERTGANSPLHF TGTGCCAGCAGCGAGAGGACAGGGGCTAATTCACCCCTCCACTTT
. TRBJ2-3 . TRBV6-1 CASSDFRQGIDTQYF TGTGCCAGCAGTGATTTTCGGCAGGGGATCGATACGCAGTATTTT
few TRBJ1-5 . TRBV6-1 CASSGLGARNQPQHF TGTGCCAGCAGTGGCTTAGGGGCCCGCAATCAGCCCCAGCATTTT
. TRBJ1-2 . TRBV6-5 CASALRAQSYGYTF TGTGCCAGCGCCCTACGGGCGCAGAGCTATGGCTACACCTTC
. TRBJ2-1 . TRBV5-4 CASSFNGRVGDNEQFF TGTGCCAGCAGCTTTAACGGCAGGGTAGGGGACAATGAGCAGTTCTTC
few TRBJ1-2 . TRBV12-3/TRBV12-4 CASSPEGAGNYGYTF TGTGCCAGCAGCCCCGAGGGCGCGGGAAACTATGGCTACACCTTC
many TRBJ1-2 . TRBV7-2 CASSPGPEYGYTF TGTGCCAGCAGCCCCGGGCCCGAGTATGGCTACACCTTC
. TRBJ2-1 TRBD2 TRBV5-1 CASSSSGGCYEQFF TGCGCCAGCAGCTCGTCGGGGGGGTGCTATGAGCAGTTCTTC
few TRBJ2-7 . TRBV25-1 CASIENHEQYF TGTGCCAGCATAGAAAACCACGAGCAGTACTTC
. TRBJ1-2 . TRBV18 CASSPWDNYGYTF TGTGCCAGCTCACCATGGGACAACTATGGCTACACCTTC
. TRBJ1-4 . TRBV20-1 CSAGPPPATNEKLFF TGCAGTGCTGGTCCTCCTCCCGCAACTAATGAAAAACTGTTTTTT
. TRBJ2-7 TRBD2 TRBV5-5 CASSFLAGGLSYNEQYF TGTGCCAGCAGCTTCTTAGCGGGTGGGCTCTCCTACAATGAGCAGTACTTC
. TRBJ1-1 TRBD1 TRBV7-9 CASSDQTGPEAFF TGTGCCAGCAGCGATCAGACAGGGCCTGAAGCTTTCTTT
. TRBJ2-4 . TRBV28 CASSSIATLQGTKNIQYF TGTGCCAGCAGTTCGATTGCAACACTCCAGGGAACCAAAAACATTCAGTACTTC
few TRBJ2-1 . TRBV3-1 CASSPGVDTHNEQFF TGTGCCAGCAGCCCGGGTGTGGACACACACAATGAGCAGTTCTTC
. TRBJ2-5 . TRBV2 CASSEWGAVGTQYF TGTGCCAGCAGTGAATGGGGGGCGGTGGGGACCCAGTACTTC
. TRBJ1-1 TRBD1 TRBV12-3/TRBV12-4 CASSSSLGTGRTEAFF TGTGCCAGCAGTTCCTCTCTGGGGACAGGGAGGACTGAAGCTTTCTTT
few TRBJ1-2 . TRBV10-3 CAYTLTPGYGYTF TGTGCGTACACACTGACCCCTGGATATGGCTACACCTTC
few TRBJ2-1 . TRBV5-1 CASKEETYNEQFF TGCGCCAGCAAGGAGGAGACCTACAATGAGCAGTTCTTC
many TRBJ2-1 . TRBV6-2/TRBV6-3 CASSTDSYNEQFF TGTGCCAGTAGTACTGACTCGTACAATGAGCAGTTCTTC
. TRBJ2-7 . TRBV10-3 CAIRESGGGDEQYF TGTGCCATCAGGGAGTCTGGAGGGGGGGATGAGCAGTACTTC
. TRBJ1-1 TRBD1 TRBV20-1 CSARNARGVEAFF TGCAGTGCGCGAAATGCCAGGGGGGTTGAAGCTTTCTTT
few TRBJ2-5 TRBD2 TRBV10-3 CAISEISSGETQYF TGTGCCATCAGTGAGATCTCTAGCGGGGAGACCCAGTACTTC
. TRBJ2-1 TRBD2 TRBV29-1 CSVGRRGGDEQFF TGCAGCGTCGGTCGGCGGGGGGGGGATGAGCAGTTCTTC
. TRBJ2-7 . TRBV5-1 CASSLWSGATDYEQYF TGCGCCAGCAGCTTGTGGTCTGGGGCCACTGACTACGAGCAGTACTTC
few TRBJ2-1 . TRBV12-3/TRBV12-4 CASSWGRSYNEQFF TGTGCCAGCAGTTGGGGGAGGTCCTACAATGAGCAGTTCTTC
. TRBJ2-3 . TRBV6-6 CASSRFSAGTDTQYF TGTGCCAGTAGCCGCTTCTCCGCTGGGACAGATACGCAGTATTTT
. TRBJ2-7 . TRBV21-1 CASSTPDRVAYEQYF TGTGCCAGCAGCACACCAGACAGGGTGGCCTACGAGCAGTACTTC
many TRBJ2-1 . TRBV5-1 CASSLDSLPYNEQFF TGCGCCAGCAGCTTGGACAGTCTTCCCTACAATGAGCAGTTCTTC
few TRBJ2-1 . TRBV7-2 CASSESRISYNEQFF TGTGCCAGCAGCGAATCAAGGATTTCCTACAATGAGCAGTTCTTC
many TRBJ2-7 TRBD2 TRBV7-2 CASSFRRTSGRELDYEQYF TGTGCCAGCAGCTTTCGCAGGACTAGCGGGAGGGAACTCGACTACGAGCAGTACTTC
few TRBJ2-1 . TRBV11-1 CASSSPPDSHNEQFF TGTGCCAGCAGCTCTCCCCCGGACAGTCACAATGAGCAGTTCTTC
few TRBJ1-2 . TRBV7-3 CASSFGGAGRLGGYTF TGTGCCAGCAGCTTCGGAGGGGCGGGGCGCCTTGGTGGCTACACCTTC
many TRBJ2-7 TRBD1 TRBV6-1 CASSVGTGDSYEQYF TGTGCCAGCAGTGTGGGGACAGGTGATTCCTACGAGCAGTACTTC